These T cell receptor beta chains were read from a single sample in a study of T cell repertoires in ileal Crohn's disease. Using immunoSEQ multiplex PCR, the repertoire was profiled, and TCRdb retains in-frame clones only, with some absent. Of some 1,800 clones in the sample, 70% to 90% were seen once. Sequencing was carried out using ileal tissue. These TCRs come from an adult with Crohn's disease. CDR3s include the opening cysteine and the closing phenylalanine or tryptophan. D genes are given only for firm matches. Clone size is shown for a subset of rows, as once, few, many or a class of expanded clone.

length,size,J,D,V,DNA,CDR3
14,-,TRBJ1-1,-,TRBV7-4,TGTGCCAGCAGGAAAAAGGGCCAGAACACTGAAGCTTTCTTT,CASRKKGQNTEAFF
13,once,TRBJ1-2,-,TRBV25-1,TGTGCCAGCAGTCTAGGAACTAACTATGGCTACACCTTC,CASSLGTNYGYTF
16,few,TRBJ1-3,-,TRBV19,TGTGCCAGTAGTACGACGGACAGCCTCTCTGGAAACACCATATATTTT,CASSTTDSLSGNTIYF
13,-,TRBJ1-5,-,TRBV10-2,TGCGCCAGCAGTTTTCAGAACAATCAGCCCCAGCATTTT,CASSFQNNQPQHF
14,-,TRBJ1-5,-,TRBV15,TGTGCCACCAGCAGAGGTTGGGACAATCAGCCCCAGCATTTT,CATSRGWDNQPQHF
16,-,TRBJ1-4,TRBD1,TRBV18,TGTGCCAGCTCACAAGGACAGGGGGCTTCTAATGAAAAACTGTTTTTT,CASSQGQGASNEKLFF
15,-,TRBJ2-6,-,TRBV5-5,TGTGCCAGCAGCTTGGTAGGGGCTGGGGCCAACGTCCTGACTTTC,CASSLVGAGANVLTF
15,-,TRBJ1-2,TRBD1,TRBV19,TGTGCCAGTAGTTCCCGGACAGGGGGAATTTATGGCTACACCTTC,CASSSRTGGIYGYTF
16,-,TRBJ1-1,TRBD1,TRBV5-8,TGTGCCAGCAGCCTGGGTTGGGGACAGGTGTCCACTGAAGCTTTCTTT,CASSLGWGQVSTEAFF
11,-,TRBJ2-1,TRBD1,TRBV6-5,TGTGCCAGCAGACAGGGGGGCTTCCAGTTCTTC,CASRQGGFQFF
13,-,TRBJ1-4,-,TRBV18,TGTGCCAGCTCACCACCGGCAGGGGAAAAACTGTTTTTT,CASSPPAGEKLFF
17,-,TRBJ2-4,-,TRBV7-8,TGTGCCAGCAGCCCCTCCTCGGGAAGCATCGTCAAAAACATTCAGTACTTC,CASSPSSGSIVKNIQYF
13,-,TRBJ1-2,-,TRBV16,TGTGCCAGCAGCCAAGGCAGCTACTATGGCTACACCTTC,CASSQGSYYGYTF
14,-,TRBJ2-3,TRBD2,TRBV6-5,TGTGCCACGCGACAGCGGGAAGGCACAGATACGCAGTATTTT,CATRQREGTDTQYF
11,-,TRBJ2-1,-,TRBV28,TGTGCCAGCAGTTTCGGGCCTAAGCAGTTCTTC,CASSFGPKQFF
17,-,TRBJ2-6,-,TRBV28,TGTGCCAGCCGGGTTGGGGGCGCATCCCCCGGGGCCAACGTCCTGACTTTC,CASRVGGASPGANVLTF
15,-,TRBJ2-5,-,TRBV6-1,TGTGCCAGCAGTTTAGGGACATTACCCCAAGAGACCCAGTACTTC,CASSLGTLPQETQYF
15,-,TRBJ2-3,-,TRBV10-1,TGCGCCAGCAGTGATGGTCGTCAAGGGACAGATACGCAGTATTTT,CASSDGRQGTDTQYF
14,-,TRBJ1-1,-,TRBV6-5,TGTGCCAGCAGTTACGGCAGCAGGGGCACTGAAGCTTTCTTT,CASSYGSRGTEAFF
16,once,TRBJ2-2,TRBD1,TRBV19,TGTGCCAGTAGGGCGACGGGGACAGGGATCACCGGGGAGCTGTTTTTT,CASRATGTGITGELFF
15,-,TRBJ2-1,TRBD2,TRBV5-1,TGCGCCAGCAGCTTGGTGGCGGGAGAGAGCAATGAGCAGTTCTTC,CASSLVAGESNEQFF
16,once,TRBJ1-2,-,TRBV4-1,TGCGCCAGCAGCCAAGAATTCGGTGGGTCAATCCATGGCTACACCTTC,CASSQEFGGSIHGYTF
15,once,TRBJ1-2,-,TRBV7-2,TGTGCCAGCAGACCCCCCGGGCAGGGAACCTATGGCTACACCTTC,CASRPPGQGTYGYTF
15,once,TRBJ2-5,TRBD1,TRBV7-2,TGTGCCAGCAGCACACAGACAGGGGCGGGGGAGACCCAGTACTTC,CASSTQTGAGETQYF
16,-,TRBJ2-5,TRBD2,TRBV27,TGTGCCAGCAGTTTATTTTCCCGAGTAGCGGGAGAGACCCAGTACTTC,CASSLFSRVAGETQYF
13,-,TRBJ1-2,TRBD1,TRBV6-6,TGTGCCGCGGTACGGGACAGTAACTATGGCTACACCTTC,CAAVRDSNYGYTF
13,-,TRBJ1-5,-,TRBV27,TGTGCCAGCAGCGGACAGAATAATCAGCCCCAGCATTTT,CASSGQNNQPQHF
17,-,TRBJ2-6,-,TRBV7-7,TGTGCCAGCAGCAACCTTATGCCACAAAGTCGGGCCAACGTCCTGACTTTC,CASSNLMPQSRANVLTF
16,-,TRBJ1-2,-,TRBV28,TGTGCCAGCAGCTCATATGGTGGGGGTACTAACTATGGCTACACCTTC,CASSSYGGGTNYGYTF
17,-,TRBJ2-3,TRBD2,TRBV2,TGTGCCAGCACCGGGACAAATAGCGGGAGCTTCAAAGATACGCAGTATTTT,CASTGTNSGSFKDTQYF
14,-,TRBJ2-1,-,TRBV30,TGTGCCTGGAGAACCTCCGGGACCTCTGGAGGAGAGTTCTTC,CAWRTSGTSGGEFF
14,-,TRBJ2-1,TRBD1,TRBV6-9,TGTGCCAGCAGGGGGACAGGGAGTCTCACTGAGCAGTTCTTC,CASRGTGSLTEQFF
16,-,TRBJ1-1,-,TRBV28,TGTGCCAGCAGTGTTGATGCGGGACGGATGAACACTGAAGCTTTCTTT,CASSVDAGRMNTEAFF
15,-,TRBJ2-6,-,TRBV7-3,TGTGCCAGCAGCGCAGACCGGTCTGGGGCCAACGTCCTGACTTTC,CASSADRSGANVLTF
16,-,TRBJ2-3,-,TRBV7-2,TGTGCCAGCAGCTTACGGCGGGCGGGAAACACAGATACGCAGTATTTT,CASSLRRAGNTDTQYF
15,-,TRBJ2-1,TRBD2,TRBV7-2,TGTGCCAGCAGCTTTGAGCTAGCGGGAGTTGGTGAGCAGTTCTTC,CASSFELAGVGEQFF
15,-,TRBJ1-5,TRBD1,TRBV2,TGTGCCAGTATCCGGGACAGGGCTGGGGAGCAGCCCCAGCATTTT,CASIRDRAGEQPQHF
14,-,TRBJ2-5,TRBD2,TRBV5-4,TGTGCCAGCAGCCGGGAGGGGAGGGGAGAGACCCAGTACTTC,CASSREGRGETQYF
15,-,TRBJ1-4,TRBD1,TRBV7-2,TGTGCCAGCAGCTTCACAGGGGGCGTTGGTGAAAAACTGTTTTTT,CASSFTGGVGEKLFF
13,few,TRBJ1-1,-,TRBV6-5,TGTGCCAGCAGGTTACAGGGGAACACTGAAGCTTTCTTT,CASRLQGNTEAFF
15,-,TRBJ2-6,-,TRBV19,TGTGCCAGCAAAATGGGGGTCACTGGGGCCAACGTCCTGACTTTC,CASKMGVTGANVLTF
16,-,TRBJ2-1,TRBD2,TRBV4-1,TGCGCCAGCAGCCAAGTAACTAGCGGGAATGTGAATGAGCAGTTCTTC,CASSQVTSGNVNEQFF
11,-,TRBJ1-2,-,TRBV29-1,TGCAGCGTCCAGGGGACCTATGGCTACACCTTC,CSVQGTYGYTF
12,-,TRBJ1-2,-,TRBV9,TGTGCCAGCGGGCAAGGGAGCTATGGCTACACCTTC,CASGQGSYGYTF
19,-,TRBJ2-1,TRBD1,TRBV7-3,TGTGCCAGCAGCCAGGAAGGGACAGGGGGCCTCATCCTCCCCAATGAGCAGTTCTTC,CASSQEGTGGLILPNEQFF
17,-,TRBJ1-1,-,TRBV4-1,TGCGCCAGCAGCCAGGGGGCCGGGTTTGCATTGAACACTGAAGCTTTCTTT,CASSQGAGFALNTEAFF
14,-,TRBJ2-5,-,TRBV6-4,TGTGCCAGCAGTGACCTGGGAAGGAGGGAGACCCAGTACTTC,CASSDLGRRETQYF
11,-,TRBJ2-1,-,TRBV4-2,TGTGCCAGCAGCCACCGCCATGAGCAGTTCTTC,CASSHRHEQFF